Below, 24 T cell receptor beta chains from the same sample are listed, as sequenced in a study of T cells in Graves' hyperthyroidism and ophthalmopathy. TCR beta CDR3 region amplification was performed from RNA transcripts. With the HTBI primer set, the TCR CDR3 went through a first round of RT-PCR. TCRdb reanalysed the multiplex PCR reads using MiXCR and keeps one entry per CDR3 protein. The sample shows around 450,000 distinct CDR3 sequences, about 13% of them seen only once. Sequenced material: blood. The receptors derive from a young woman with Graves' hyperthyroidism.

The V call is TRBV10-3, the J call TRBJ1-2; D unclear. Germline CDR1 ENHRY, CDR2 SYGVKD. Trimming shortened V by 6 bases and J by 2 bases, and 13 bases separated the two germline ends. CDR3 length equals 14 residues. DNA for the CDR3: TGTGCCATCAGACAAGACGAGAAGAACTATGGCTACACCTTC. This codes for CAIRQDEKNYGYTF.

About this clonotype: A much larger clone lies a single base off, so this may be a read error. The rearrangement joins TRBV20-1 to TRBJ1-5; D unclear. The germline V gene has CDR1 DFQATT and CDR2 SNEGSKA (reference sequence). The CDR3 is 15 residues long. This chain's CDR3 is CSARDPKGTNQPPHF. The CDR3 DNA reads as TGCAGTGCTAGAGATCCAAAGGGTACCAATCAGCCCCCGCATTTT.

This clonotype was counted at least ten times. The chain carries TRBV27 and TRBJ1-2, with D possibly being TRBD1 (6 bases). The V gene's germline CDR1 is MNHEY and CDR2 SMNVEV (reference sequence). V was clipped by 3 bases and J by 8 bases, with 16 bases between them. The CDR3 covers 14 residues. CDR3 loop: CASSFQPGGRGYTF. The CDR3 region has the DNA TGTGCCAGCAGTTTCCAACCCGGGGGCAGGGGCTACACCTTC.

This clonotype was seen a handful of times. V usage is TRBV9 and J usage is TRBJ2-3, with D perhaps matching TRBD2 (6 bases). Trimming took 1 base from V and 3 from J, leaving 12 bases between them. From germline, CDR1 is SGDLS and CDR2 YYNGEE. This CDR3 is 15 amino acids long. CDR3: CASSVLLAATDTQYF. In nucleotides, the CDR3 is TGTGCCAGCAGCGTATTACTAGCTGCAACAGATACGCAGTATTTT.

This clonotype showed up many times. V and J are TRBV7-9 and TRBJ2-7; 7 bases agree with TRBD2. J was trimmed by 6 bases and V by 3 bases; bases with no gene match: 2. CDR3 length: 12 residues. Germline loops: CDR1 SEHNR, CDR2 FQNEAQ (reference sequence). CDR3 DNA sequence: TGTGCCAGCAGCTTTACTAGCGCCGAGCAGTACTTC. Its protein is CASSFTSAEQYF.

A few counts support this clonotype. The chain is built from TRBV3-1 and TRBJ2-3; D is tentatively TRBD1 or TRBD2 (6 bases each). Trimming took off 0 bases at V and 2 bases at J, with 30 bases between the two ends. Germline V CDR1 and CDR2: LGHDT, YNNKEL (reference sequence). The CDR3 contains 22 residues. CDR3 loop: CASSQESGGAQGSSENTDTQYF. The CDR3 nucleotides are TGTGCCAGCAGCCAAGAATCTGGGGGCGCTCAAGGTTCTAGCGAGAACACAGATACGCAGTATTTT.

This clonotype was seen repeatedly, ten times or more. The chain is built from TRBV6-1 and TRBJ1-6; TRBD1 might be the D (5 bases). This CDR3 comprises 19 residues. Germline values: CDR1 MNHNS, CDR2 SASEGT. V dropped 5 bases and J dropped 0 bases, with 20 bases sitting between them. The CDR3 region is CASSWTGTPESSYNSPLHF. CDR3 nucleotide sequence: TGTGCCAGCAGTTGGACCGGGACGCCGGAAAGCTCCTATAATTCACCCCTCCACTTT.

This clonotype was counted many times. This chain links TRBV24-1 with TRBJ2-1; D not certain. The V and J ends lost 2 bases and 7 bases respectively, with 8 bases between them. The V gene's germline CDR1 is KGHDR and CDR2 SFDVKD. The CDR3 totals 13 residues. The CDR3 loop reads CATSDSLRNEQFF. In nucleotides, the CDR3 is TGTGCCACCAGTGATTCCCTTAGGAATGAGCAGTTCTTC.

CDR3 bases: TGTGCCAGCAGCGTAGGAGGATCCTTTACGTTTATGAACACTGAAGCTTTCTTT. It encodes CASSVGGSFTFMNTEAFF. The J gene is TRBJ1-1, the V gene TRBV9; D is undetermined. CDR1 is SGDLS and CDR2 is YYNGEE in the germline V gene. The CDR3 contains 18 residues. V shed 0 bases and J shed 0 bases, with 18 bases lying between them.

This clonotype was counted at least ten times. The chain joins TRBV7-3 to TRBJ2-1; TRBD2 aligns across 12 bases. V gave up 3 bases and J gave up 6 bases; unmatched junction bases: 12. Germline values: CDR1 SGHTA, CDR2 FQGTGA. CDR3 length: 18 amino acids. The CDR3 reads CASSFGLAGTSWSNEQFF. CDR3 nucleotide sequence: TGTGCCAGCAGCTTCGGACTAGCGGGGACCTCGTGGAGCAATGAGCAGTTCTTC.

This clonotype has ten or more counts. The chain employs TRBV6-4 and TRBJ2-1; 8 nucleotides agree with TRBD2. Germline CDR1 and CDR2: MRHNA and SNTAGT. V dropped 5 bases and J dropped 8; count of bases not matched to a gene: 11. The CDR3 sequence is 15 residues long. The CDR3 nucleotides are TGTGCCAGCAGTCCCAGGAGCGGGAGCGGCGATGAGCAGTTCTTC. Protein sequence: CASSPRSGSGDEQFF.

This clonotype has more than one count but fewer than ten. V gene TRBV20-1 combines with J gene TRBJ2-5; TRBD2 agrees at 7 bases. Germline CDR1 is DFQATT and CDR2 is SNEGSKA (reference sequence). With 5 bases clipped from V and 2 bases from J, the junction kept 14 bases outside the gene matches. This CDR3 comprises 16 residues. Written as DNA, the CDR3 is TGCAGTGCTCGGGTTGCGGGAGTTGGGGAGCAAGAGACCCAGTACTTC. Its translation: CSARVAGVGEQETQYF.

V usage is TRBV7-9 and J usage is TRBJ1-2; tentatively, D is TRBD1 (5 bases). The CDR3 has 14 residues. The germline gives CDR1 SEHNR, CDR2 FQNEAQ (reference sequence). Between the trimmed V and J ends, which lost 5 bases and 2 bases, there was a span of 12 bases. CDR3 sequence: CASSVGRVNYGYTF. For the CDR3, the DNA is TGTGCCAGCAGCGTCGGCAGGGTAAACTATGGCTACACCTTC.

The chain has TRBV28 and TRBJ2-1; TRBD2 matches 12 bases. The CDR3 length is 20 residues. CDR1 and CDR2 (germline): MDHEN, SYDVKM. Trimming cost V 6 bases and J 3 bases; bases outside gene matches: 18. The CDR3 region has the DNA TGTGCCAGCAGCCCTGTCGGACTAGCGGGACCCGGGGGCTTCTACAATGAGCAGTTCTTC. This translates into CASSPVGLAGPGGFYNEQFF.

Only a few counts were recorded for this clonotype. The rearrangement uses TRBV9 and TRBJ2-5, with D maybe TRBD2 (6 bases). In germline, CDR1 is SGDLS, CDR2 YYNGEE. V lost 6 bases and J 3 bases, leaving 15 bases between the germline ends. CDR3 length: 14 amino acids. The DNA of the CDR3 is TGTGCCAGCACGACACAACCGGGGGAAGAGACCCAGTACTTC. This gives the protein CASTTQPGEETQYF.

J is TRBJ2-7 and V is TRBV2; TRBD2 agrees at 12 bases. The V gene's germline CDR1 is SNHLY and CDR2 FYNNEI. The CDR3 length is 13 residues. J was trimmed by 7 bases and V by 6 bases; bases with no gene match: 4. The CDR3 sequence is CASRLAGGREQYF. The CDR3 region has the DNA TGTGCCAGCAGACTAGCGGGAGGTAGGGAGCAGTACTTC.

This clonotype was seen a few times. This sequence joins TRBV28 and TRBJ2-2; 14 bases agree with TRBD2. CDR3 length: 15 residues. V lost 6 bases, J lost 8 bases, and 5 bases stayed unmatched. CDR1 and CDR2 from the germline V gene are MDHEN and SYDVKM. The CDR3 loop is CASRLRTSGRGELFF. DNA for the CDR3: TGTGCCAGCAGGCTCCGGACTAGCGGGAGGGGGGAGCTGTTTTTT.

This rearrangement joins TRBV6-1 to TRBJ1-2; perhaps TRBD1 as D (5 bases). The CDR3 has 15 amino acids. Trimming took off 1 base at V and 5 bases at J, with 14 bases between the two ends. Germline V lookup: CDR1 MNHNS, CDR2 SASEGT. CDR3 sequence reads: CASSEGPSGGYGYTF. The CDR3 DNA follows: TGTGCCAGCAGTGAAGGGCCGTCCGGGGGGTATGGCTACACCTTC.

The V and J genes are TRBV4-1 and TRBJ1-2; 8 nucleotides align to TRBD1. Germline values: CDR1 MGHRA, CDR2 YSYEKL. V lost 3 bases and J lost 2; bases outside the gene matches: 14. The CDR3 loop spans 18 amino acids. The CDR3: CASSHARTGKWVNYGYTF. The CDR3 DNA follows: TGCGCCAGCAGCCATGCTAGGACAGGGAAGTGGGTAAACTATGGCTACACCTTC.

This clonotype was seen a few times. V usage is TRBV20-1 and J usage is TRBJ2-1; D is unresolved. The V gene's germline CDR1 is DFQATT and CDR2 SNEGSKA (reference sequence). Trimming removed 5 bases from V and 12 bases from J, with 14 bases in between. This CDR3 is 11 amino acids long. The CDR3 loop reads CSAYYGHGQFF. CDR3 DNA: TGCAGTGCTTACTACGGGCATGGGCAGTTCTTC.

There are many counts of this clonotype. The V call is TRBV12-3 or TRBV12-4, the J call TRBJ1-2; 9 bases match TRBD1. This CDR3 spans 13 amino acids. Trimming at V came to 8 bases and at J to 6 bases, leaving 7 bases not matched to a gene. The DNA for the CDR3 is TGTGCCAGCGGCCGGGACAGGGCGGATGGCTACACCTTC. Protein sequence: CASGRDRADGYTF.

The J gene is TRBJ2-1, the V gene TRBV6-9, with 8 bases identical to TRBD1. V was clipped by 3 bases and J by 6 bases; unmatched bases: 4. Germline V gene sequence: CDR1 MNHGY, CDR2 SVAAGI. CDR3 length: 14 residues. CDR3 nucleotides: TGTGCCAGCAGTTACCAGGGGGCCAGCAATGAGCAGTTCTTC. It is translated as CASSYQGASNEQFF.

This clonotype has just a few counts. The gene calls are TRBV5-1 and TRBJ2-2; D not certain. The V and J ends lost 4 bases and 2 bases respectively, with 9 bases between them. CDR3 length equals 14 residues. CDR1 is SGHRS and CDR2 is YFSETQ in the germline V gene. In nucleotides, the CDR3 is TGCGCCAGCAGCAAACAGACTAACACCGGGGAGCTGTTTTTT. Translated: CASSKQTNTGELFF.

This clonotype has a handful of counts. The V and J genes are TRBV2 and TRBJ1-3; TRBD1 agrees at 7 bases. Germline values: CDR1 SNHLY, CDR2 FYNNEI. Trimming cost V 5 bases and J 2 bases; bases outside gene matches: 9. The CDR3 covers 16 residues. Written as DNA, the CDR3 is TGTGCCAGCAGTATCACAGGGGCCGTCGCTGGAAACACCATATATTTT. Residues: CASSITGAVAGNTIYF.